This T cell receptor (beta chain) was identified in a study of T cells in Graves' hyperthyroidism and ophthalmopathy. Looking at the study overall: Before any treatment, at initial diagnosis, peripheral blood was collected.

Patients showing uncontrolled infection, other autoimmune disease, pregnancy or lactation were ineligible. In making diagnoses, clinical symptoms, serum thyroxine and TRAb, thyroid ultrasound and orbital computed tomography were all used. As regards this clonotype: The antigen remains undetermined.

Amplified TCR beta CDR3 regions came from RNA transcripts. HTBI primers drove first-round RT-PCR of the TCR CDR3. One entry per CDR3 protein, called by TCRdb with MiXCR from the multiplex PCR reads. The sample lists about 520,000 distinct CDR3 sequences, roughly a quarter occurring once. From germline, CDR1 is MNHEY and CDR2 SVGAGI. V was clipped by 2 bases and J by 4 bases, with 11 bases between them. CDR3 length: 14 residues. Overall study findings and caveats: The majority of expanded thyroid clonotypes above 0.001 also appeared in blood.

What was sequenced was blood. The gene calls are TRBV6-5 and TRBJ1-1; tentatively, D is TRBD1 (5 bases). This receptor was identified in a woman aged 25 to 45 with Graves' ophthalmopathy. The CDR3 region has the DNA TGTGCCAGCAGTTACCAGGGCGTGGGCACTGAAGCTTTCTTT. Protein: CASSYQGVGTEAFF.